The 2 T cell receptor beta chains below were found in one sample sequenced in a study of blood T cells in healthy people across ages. Combining a sample-barcoded 5' primer with a J-beta primer mix, a second PCR ran for 7 to 11 cycles. TCRdb itself ran the 5' RACE reads through MiXCR, one entry per CDR3 protein. The sample shows nearly 1 million distinct CDR3 sequences, about 51% of them seen only once. Sequencing used blood. Every receptor here comes from a woman aged 55-70 years in good health.

The table lists this clonotype with a few counts. The chain joins TRBV28 to TRBJ2-7, with 8 bases lining up with TRBD1. Germline V gene sequence: CDR1 MDHEN, CDR2 SYDVKM. Trimming took 7 bases from V and 2 from J; bases not matched to a gene: 7. The CDR3 length is 14 residues. The CDR3 spells CASTPGTGPYEQYF. CDR3 sequence (DNA): TGTGCCAGCACCCCCGGGACAGGTCCCTACGAGCAGTACTTC.

This clonotype has a handful of counts. The rearrangement links TRBV6-1 to TRBJ1-5; 9 nucleotides line up with TRBD1. CDR3 length: 16 residues. V was pared by 7 bases and J by 3 bases, with 10 bases of the junction left unmatched. Germline values: CDR1 MNHNS, CDR2 SASEGT. CDR3 DNA: TGTGCCAGCACTCTGGACCGGGACAGGGTCAATCAGCCCCAGCATTTT. This encodes CASTLDRDRVNQPQHF.